The 28 T cell receptor beta chains presented below share a single source sample, sequenced in a study of vaccination effects on CD4 cells after COVID-19 (dated by TCRdb to between 2020 and 2023). The library was prepared using the immunoSEQ multiplex PCR assay. What TCRdb holds here is the immuneACCESS table cut down to in-frame rearrangements. Part of the clones is not present; checked against another copy, under half of the missing clones reflect an unresolved V gene, and the others are unexplained. Across this sample there are some 69,000 clones, with 65% to 85% seen only once. In total, the top ten clones hold just under 3% of the sample. For these TCRs, the target antigens are not known. To identify antigen-specific CD4+ T cell clonotypes by their expansion, the ViraFEST assay first stimulated PBMC with viral peptide pools and then applied TCR sequencing. After 10 days of culture, CD4+ T cells were isolated with the EasySep CD4+ T cell isolation kit. Negative nucleocapsid antibody results before and after vaccination confirmed that the healthy vaccine recipients had no prior SARS-CoV-2 infection.

Sample: CD4+ T cells from PBMCs cultured with HCoV-NL63 spike peptides, taken before COVID-19 vaccination. The cell subset or site label on this specimen signifies: HCoV-NL63 spike overlapping peptide pool stimulation. The origin of the receptors is a human donor who received a COVID-19 vaccine.

This clone has just one count. V and J are TRBV6-5 and TRBJ2-3; D possibly corresponds to TRBD2 (6 bases). The CDR3 has 11 amino acids. CDR1 is MNHEY and CDR2 is SVGAGI in the germline V gene. V was cut by 8 bases and J by 8 bases, with 11 bases left in between. CDR3 bases: TGTGCCAGCCAACGGGGAGGTACGCAGTATTTT. Residues: CASQRGGTQYF.

The chain links TRBV5-1 to TRBJ1-2; no firm D call. The germline V and J ends were trimmed by 0 bases and 5 bases, with 8 bases remaining between them. There are 13 residues in the CDR3. From germline, CDR1 is SGHRS and CDR2 YFSETQ. CDR3 sequence: CASSLDQPYGYTF. In DNA, the CDR3 is TGCGCCAGCAGCTTGGACCAGCCTTATGGCTACACCTTC.

The chain joins TRBV5-1 to TRBJ2-5; D is perhaps TRBD1 or TRBD2 (6 bases each). Germline V gene lookup returns CDR1 SGHRS and CDR2 YFSETQ. The length of the CDR3 is 12 residues. The V end lost 5 bases, the J end lost 5 bases, and 10 bases lay between the germline ends. As DNA, the CDR3 is TGCGCCAGCAGTCGGGGGCAGGAGACCCAGTACTTC. It encodes CASSRGQETQYF.

V is TRBV20-1 and J is TRBJ1-4; maybe TRBD1 (5 bases). The CDR3 sequence is 11 residues long. From germline, CDR1 is DFQATT and CDR2 SNEGSKA (reference sequence). Trimming took 3 bases from V and 11 from J, leaving 10 bases between them. As DNA, the CDR3 is TGCAGTGCTAGTCGGGGGGAGAAACTGTTTTTT. Protein sequence: CSASRGEKLFF.

This chain uses TRBV7-9 with TRBJ2-1; TRBD1 agrees at 7 bases. The germline CDR1 and CDR2 sequences are SEHNR and FQNEAQ (reference sequence). There are 16 residues in the CDR3. V shed 5 bases, J shed 1 base, and the junction held 8 bases outside the gene matches. This CDR3 is CASSPGTALSYNEQFF. The CDR3 DNA reads as TGTGCCAGCAGCCCTGGGACAGCCTTATCCTACAATGAGCAGTTCTTC.

V usage is TRBV6-6 and J usage is TRBJ1-5, with D unresolved. The CDR3 runs to 15 residues. Germline V gives CDR1 MNHNY, CDR2 SVGAGI (reference sequence). Between the trimmed V and J ends, which lost 4 bases and 0 bases, there was a span of 10 bases. CDR3 in DNA: TGTGCCAGCAGTTTTAGGGAAGATAGCAATCAGCCCCAGCATTTT. Translation gives CASSFREDSNQPQHF.

The V and J genes are TRBV6-2 or TRBV6-3 and TRBJ1-1; no reliable D call. The CDR3 is 13 amino acids. Germline values: CDR1 MNHEY, CDR2 SVGEGT. V lost 6 bases to trimming and J lost 1 base, with 9 bases between them. The CDR3 DNA sequence: TGTGCCAGCAGCCAGACACCGAACACTGAAGCTTTCTTT. The encoded protein is CASSQTPNTEAFF.

This chain joins TRBV19 and TRBJ1-6; tentatively, D is TRBD1 (5 bases). CDR1 and CDR2 from the germline V gene are LNHDA and SQIVND (reference sequence). Trimming removed 7 bases from V and 8 bases from J, with 18 bases in between. This CDR3 contains 15 residues. DNA for the CDR3: TGTGCCAGTACCGGTAGGGGATGGAAGGATTCACCCCTCCACTTT. It codes for CASTGRGWKDSPLHF.

The chain couples TRBV5-1 to TRBJ2-7; 11 nucleotides align to TRBD1. This CDR3 has 15 residues. Germline V gene lookup returns CDR1 SGHRS and CDR2 YFSETQ. Trimming cost V 0 bases and J 6 bases; bases outside gene matches: 5. The CDR3 bases are TGCGCCAGCAGCTTGGCGCCGGGGACAGGGGGCGAGCAGTACGTC. It translates to CASSLAPGTGGEQYV.

The V and J genes are TRBV27 and TRBJ1-6; TRBD1 matches 8 bases. The junction had 12 bases not matched to a gene; V was cut back by 8 bases and J by 0 bases. Germline values: CDR1 MNHEY, CDR2 SMNVEV (reference sequence). CDR3 size: 18 residues. Here the CDR3 reads CASRKGTGFLSYNSPLHF. In DNA form, the CDR3 reads TGTGCCAGCCGGAAGGGGACAGGATTCCTCTCCTATAATTCACCCCTCCACTTT.

The genes are TRBV6-1 and TRBJ1-2, with 12 bases that match TRBD1. Germline CDR1 is MNHNS and CDR2 is SASEGT. This CDR3 has 16 residues. Trimming at V came to 3 bases and at J to 4 bases, leaving 6 bases not matched to a gene. As DNA, the CDR3 is TGTGCCAGCAGTGAGGGACAGGGGGCTACAGTCTATGGCTACACCTTC. It encodes CASSEGQGATVYGYTF.

This rearrangement joins TRBV29-1 to TRBJ1-2, with D tentatively TRBD1 (5 bases). Trimming left V 6 bases short and J 7 bases short, with 21 bases between. This CDR3 is built from 14 residues. Germline V gene data show CDR1 as SQVTM and CDR2 as ANQGSEA. The CDR3 region has the DNA TGCAGCGTCCCTCCCCAGGGCGGGGGTGGTGGCTACACCTTC. Its translation is CSVPPQGGGGGYTF.

This chain links TRBV14 with TRBJ1-6; no firm D call. Per germline, CDR1 SGHDN and CDR2 FVKESK. The CDR3 runs to 11 residues. The V gene lost 8 bases and the J gene lost 7 bases, with 6 bases spanning the gap. The CDR3 region is CASGANSPLHF. CDR3 bases: TGTGCCAGCGGCGCAAATTCACCCCTCCACTTT.

V is TRBV7-9 and J is TRBJ1-4; D is uncertain. Deletions cut 5 bases from V and 0 bases from J, with 10 bases between. CDR3 length equals 15 residues. Per the germline V gene, CDR1 is SEHNR and CDR2 is FQNEAQ (reference sequence). CDR3 sequence: CASSPMSATNEKLFF. CDR3 DNA sequence: TGTGCCAGCAGCCCCATGTCCGCAACTAATGAAAAACTGTTTTTT.

The CDR3 loop reads CREETQYF. The CDR3 DNA follows: TGCAGGGAAGAGACCCAGTACTTC. The chain links TRBV20-1 to TRBJ2-5; D uncertain. Germline V CDR1 and CDR2: DFQATT, SNEGSKA (reference sequence). CDR3 length: 8 amino acids.

The V call is TRBV20-1, the J call TRBJ1-2; D is uncertain. The CDR3 is made up of 11 amino acids. Germline values: CDR1 DFQATT, CDR2 SNEGSKA (reference sequence). Deletions cut 6 bases from V and 4 bases from J, with 9 bases between. CDR3: CSAQDGYGYTF. The CDR3 DNA reads as TGCAGTGCCCAGGACGGCTATGGCTACACCTTC.

This clone was detected only a few times. This rearrangement joins TRBV19 to TRBJ2-2; a possible D gene is TRBD1 (5 bases). V was shortened by 10 bases and J by 1 base, with 16 bases between the two germline ends. The CDR3 is 15 amino acids. The germline gives CDR1 LNHDA, CDR2 SQIVND (reference sequence). Written as DNA, the CDR3 is TGTGCCACGTCAGACTGGGGCAGGAACACCGGGGAGCTGTTTTTT. Its protein product is CATSDWGRNTGELFF.

The V call is TRBV6-2 or TRBV6-3, the J call TRBJ1-6; no clear D. Trimming removed 4 bases at V and 8 bases at J, with 6 bases between. CDR1 and CDR2 from the germline V gene are MNHEY and SVGEGT. The CDR3 loop spans 12 amino acids. For the CDR3, the DNA is TGTGCCAGCAGTTTCGGCGATTCACCCCTCCACTTT. Translated, it gives CASSFGDSPLHF.

This rearrangement joins TRBV3-1 (or the pseudogene TRBV3-2) to TRBJ2-1; TRBD2 aligns across 10 bases. The CDR3 runs to 16 residues. V trimming: 0 bases; J trimming: 8 bases; junction bases outside the gene matches: 7. CDR1 is LGHDT, CDR2 YNNKEL, per germline (reference sequence). Here the CDR3 DNA reads TGTGCCAGCAGCCAAGAGGGAGCGGGGGGGAAGGATGAGCAGTTCTTC. This encodes CASSQEGAGGKDEQFF.

This chain links TRBV2 with TRBJ2-2; D is unclear. Trimming removed 4 bases at V and 4 bases at J, with 7 bases between. Germline lookup yields CDR1 SNHLY and CDR2 FYNNEI. CDR3 length equals 13 residues. CDR3 sequence (DNA): TGTGCCAGCAGTGTATCGAGCACCGGGGAGCTGTTTTTT. This encodes CASSVSSTGELFF.

The V call is TRBV18, the J call TRBJ1-1; possible D gene TRBD1, 5 bases. The length of the CDR3 is 13 residues. In germline, CDR1 is KGHSH, CDR2 LQKENI. Between the trimmed V and J ends, which lost 6 bases and 4 bases, there was a span of 12 bases. CDR3 bases: TGTGCCAGCTCGTATCAGGGAGGCACTGAAGCTTTCTTT. Translating it yields CASSYQGGTEAFF.

The chain carries TRBV24-1 and TRBJ1-1; D remains ambiguous. V was shortened by 4 bases and J by 1 base, with 6 bases between the two germline ends. The germline V gene has CDR1 KGHDR and CDR2 SFDVKD. The CDR3 spans 13 residues. The CDR3 region is CATSDQRNTEAFF. CDR3 in DNA: TGTGCCACCAGTGACCAAAGGAACACTGAAGCTTTCTTT.

The chain links TRBV9 to TRBJ1-5; D unresolved. CDR1 and CDR2 (germline): SGDLS, YYNGEE. V was pared by 4 bases and J by 2 bases, with 10 bases between. CDR3 length: 14 amino acids. The CDR3 DNA reads TGTGCCAGCAGCCCAGACGCTCGCAATCAGCCCCAGCATTTT. Translating gives CASSPDARNQPQHF.

This clone was recorded once. The chain joins TRBV2 to TRBJ1-2; 7 bases are a match to TRBD1. V gave up 6 bases and J gave up 4 bases; unmatched junction bases: 5. The CDR3 loop spans 13 amino acids. Germline lookup yields CDR1 SNHLY and CDR2 FYNNEI. CDR3 DNA sequence: TGTGCCAGCAGGCCGGGACAGAGCTATGGCTACACCTTC. Its translation: CASRPGQSYGYTF.

J is TRBJ2-7 and V is TRBV6-5; a weak D match, TRBD1 (6 bases). This CDR3 region has 14 residues. CDR1 is MNHEY, CDR2 SVGAGI, per germline. V dropped 6 bases and J dropped 1 base, with 13 bases sitting between them. CDR3 nucleotides: TGTGCCAGCAGGGACAGTAGTGTATCCTACGAGCAGTACGTC. Its translation is CASRDSSVSYEQYV.

The genes are TRBV5-1 and TRBJ2-5, with D perhaps given as TRBD1 or TRBD2 (5 bases each). This CDR3 region has 15 residues. Germline V lookup: CDR1 SGHRS, CDR2 YFSETQ. Between the trimmed V and J ends, which lost 0 bases and 3 bases, there was a span of 12 bases. CDR3 loop: CASSLAGTNEETQYF. The CDR3 nucleotides read TGCGCCAGCAGCTTGGCCGGGACGAACGAAGAGACCCAGTACTTC.

The V and J genes are TRBV18 and TRBJ1-1; no reliable D call. With 2 bases removed from V and 3 bases from J, the gap between germline ends came to 7 bases. This CDR3 spans 13 amino acids. Germline V lookup: CDR1 KGHSH, CDR2 LQKENI. CDR3 DNA: TGTGCCAGCTCACCAGAACAGCACACTGAAGCTTTCTTT. Residues: CASSPEQHTEAFF.

This clone was recorded once. The chain has TRBV25-1 and TRBJ2-1; D remains ambiguous. V lost 3 bases and J lost 5, with 8 bases in between. Germline V gene lookup returns CDR1 MGHDK and CDR2 SYGVNS. This CDR3 contains 13 residues. This chain's CDR3 is CASSDRSDNEQFF. The CDR3 DNA sequence: TGTGCCAGCAGTGACCGATCCGACAATGAGCAGTTCTTC.